This T cell receptor (beta chain) was profiled in a study of a mutant IDH1 vaccine in newly diagnosed glioma. Study-wide background: The treated population exhibited a male proportion of roughly 62%, a female proportion of roughly 38%, and a mean age of roughly 39 years. Study results and limitations: Apparently, pseudoprogression bore no relation to changes among the top peripheral T cell clonotypes. A vaccine-induced immune response developed in about 94% of the patients.

About this clone: Its antigen remains unknown.

Data came from immunoSEQ multiplex PCR; TCRdb stores just in-frame clones and leaves some out. The repertoire holds 60,000 or so clones, with just under 90% as singletons. Time point given: week 5, during vaccination. Every single dose of the vaccine, 300 ug of mutant IDH1 20-mer peptide, came with topical imiquimod. The CDR3 contains 13 residues. Germline loops: CDR1 MDHEN, CDR2 SYDVKM. The germline V and J ends were trimmed by 6 bases and 8 bases, with 16 bases remaining between them. The sample consisted of PBMCs, taken from a glioma patient whose treatment included an IDH1 peptide vaccine. The chain recombines TRBV28 with TRBJ1-2; D gene unclear. This receptor was taken from a woman in her forties with glioma. CDR3 DNA sequence: TGTGCCAGCAGACCACCCTACCACCAGGGCTACACCTTC. It codes for CASRPPYHQGYTF.